This TCR beta chain was sequenced during a study of OX40 agonist ivuxolimab in advanced cancers. Measured with immunoSEQ multiplex PCR; TCRdb has only the in-frame clones, and not every one. The data hold 70,000 to 95,000 clones, with 90% observed a single time. Germline lookup yields CDR1 MDHEN and CDR2 SYDVKM. The V and J ends lost 6 bases and 2 bases respectively, with 14 bases between them. This CDR3 spans 14 amino acids. The receptor comes from an adult with an advanced solid tumor such as melanoma, head and neck, liver or kidney cancer. The V gene is TRBV28, the J gene TRBJ2-7; D may correspond to TRBD1 or TRBD2 (5 bases each). This specimen was CD4+ or CD8+ T cells sorted from blood, taken in a trial of the OX40 agonist ivuxolimab. CDR3 coding DNA: TGTGCCAGCAGCCACGGGGCAGGAACCTACGAGCAGTACGTC. Translating it yields CASSHGAGTYEQYV.